The 13 T cell receptor beta chains below come from one sample, sequenced in a study of T-cell memory formation after mild COVID-19. TCRdb re-derived calls from the 5' RACE reads in MiXCR, one entry per CDR3 protein. The table lists about 470,000 distinct CDR3 sequences, more than 20% of them singletons. The sample comprised PBMCs or a T cell subset sorted from them (not recorded which). The origin of the receptors is an adult woman who had mild COVID-19 (a few samples of this study predate the infection). Cell type and time point are not known.

This clonotype has only a few counts. The chain has TRBV29-1 and TRBJ2-3; possible D gene TRBD2, 6 bases. The CDR3 runs to 17 residues. V was clipped by 2 bases and J by 0 bases, with 18 bases between them. Germline V gene sequence: CDR1 SQVTM, CDR2 ANQGSEA. Here the CDR3 reads CSVERAAASASTDTQYF. The CDR3 DNA reads as TGCAGCGTTGAAAGGGCCGCTGCTAGCGCCAGCACAGATACGCAGTATTTT.

J is TRBJ2-7 and V is TRBV29-1; 9 bases map to TRBD1. The trim removed 4 bases at V and 5 bases at J, leaving 9 bases unmatched. Germline V gene data show CDR1 as SQVTM and CDR2 as ANQGSEA. CDR3 length: 14 amino acids. In nucleotides, the CDR3 is TGCAGCGTTGCACCGGGACAGGGATCCCACGAGCAGTACTTC. Translation gives CSVAPGQGSHEQYF.

This clonotype was recorded a few times. V gene TRBV7-9 combines with J gene TRBJ2-1, with TRBD2 matching 7 bases. J lost 5 bases, V lost 5 bases, and 12 bases had no gene match. Per germline, CDR1 SEHNR and CDR2 FQNEAQ (reference sequence). The CDR3 length is 16 residues. The CDR3 DNA reads TGTGCCAGCAGCGAGCGGGACGAGTCCGCCGACAATGAGCAGTTCTTC. Translation gives CASSERDESADNEQFF.

The genes are TRBV7-3 and TRBJ2-2, with 12 positions matching TRBD2. V shed 5 bases, J shed 2 bases, and the junction held 6 bases outside the gene matches. Germline CDR1 and CDR2: SGHTA and FQGTGA. The CDR3 covers 17 residues. The CDR3 DNA sequence: TGTGCCAGCAGCCCCCGGACTAGCGGGGAAAACACCGGGGAGCTGTTTTTT. Translating it yields CASSPRTSGENTGELFF. Based on the CDR3 plus reference TRBV7-3 and TRBJ2-2, the full variable domain is GAGVSQTPSNKVTEKGKYVELRCDPISGHTALYWYRQSLGQGPEFLIYFQGTGAADDSGLPNDRFFAVRPEGSVSTLKIQRTERGDSAVYLCASSPRTSGENTGELFFGEGSRLTVL.

The rearrangement joins TRBV4-2 to TRBJ2-6; 15 bases are shared with TRBD2. V was clipped by 5 bases and J by 0 bases; unmatched bases: 11. The CDR3 has 21 amino acids. Germline assignment: CDR1 LGHNA and CDR2 YNFKEQ. The DNA for the CDR3 is TGTGCCAGCAGCATAACGGGACTAGCGGGAGGCCTACCCTCTGGGGCCAACGTCCTGACTTTC. Protein: CASSITGLAGGLPSGANVLTF.

This clonotype was counted a few times. The V gene is TRBV7-9, the J gene TRBJ1-2; 10 bases fit TRBD1. Germline lookup yields CDR1 SEHNR and CDR2 FQNEAQ (reference sequence). The CDR3 is 15 amino acids. V lost 2 bases and J lost 6; bases outside the gene matches: 6. DNA of the CDR3: TGTGCCAGCAGCTTATCGACAGGGGGCAAGGATGGCTACACCTTC. Amino acid sequence: CASSLSTGGKDGYTF. The entire variable domain, with the rest obtained from reference TRBV7-9 and TRBJ1-2, is as follows: DTGVSQNPRHKITKRGQNVTFRCDPISEHNRLYWYRQTLGQGPEFLTYFQNEAQLEKSRLLSDRFSAERPKGSFSTLEIQRTEQGDSAMYLCASSLSTGGKDGYTFGSGTRLTVV.

This clonotype turned up a few times. The rearrangement joins TRBV23-1 to TRBJ1-5, with D possibly being TRBD1 (5 bases). TRBV23-1 is an ORF for which the function is uncertain. CDR3 length equals 16 residues. Trimming took 0 bases from V and 2 from J, leaving 11 bases between them. CDR3 coding DNA: TGCGCCAGCAGTCAATCCTGTCAGGGTCGCAATCAGCCCCAGCATTTT. Amino acids: CASSQSCQGRNQPQHF.

The rearrangement uses TRBV23-1 and TRBJ2-2; D tentatively reads TRBD1 or TRBD2 (5 bases each). TRBV23-1 is classed as an ORF, of uncertain function. CDR3 length: 14 amino acids. The V end was cut by 3 bases, the J end by 5 bases, with 10 bases between. The CDR3 is CASSHGTETGELFF. In nucleotides, the CDR3 is TGCGCCAGCAGTCACGGGACGGAGACCGGGGAGCTGTTTTTT.

The chain is built from TRBV3-1 and TRBJ2-7, with 7 bases aligning to TRBD1. Losses at the gene ends were 1 base for V and 2 bases for J; bases not matched to a gene: 11. Germline V lookup: CDR1 LGHDT, CDR2 YNNKEL (reference sequence). The CDR3 is 17 residues long. CDR3 sequence: CASSQALLRDSAYEQYF. The CDR3 nucleotides are TGTGCCAGCAGCCAAGCCCTACTCCGGGACAGTGCCTACGAGCAGTACTTC.

The chain is built from TRBV7-2 and TRBJ2-2; 9 positions agree with TRBD2. Germline V gene sequence: CDR1 SGHTA, CDR2 FQGNSA. The CDR3 covers 16 residues. J gave up 4 bases and V 5 bases, and 8 bases lay outside the gene matches. The CDR3 region is CASSPPGREGTGELFF. Here the CDR3 DNA reads TGTGCCAGCAGCCCCCCCGGGCGGGAGGGCACCGGGGAGCTGTTTTTT.

The chain is built from TRBV12-3 or TRBV12-4 and TRBJ2-5; no clear D gene. With 3 bases removed from V and 5 bases from J, the gap between germline ends came to 16 bases. CDR3 length: 15 amino acids. The chain's CDR3 is CASSFTLGSRETQYF. The CDR3 DNA reads TGTGCCAGCAGTTTTACCCTGGGCTCGAGGGAGACCCAGTACTTC.

V usage is TRBV24-1 and J usage is TRBJ2-5, with TRBD1 identical over 7 bases. The CDR3 sequence is 15 residues long. The junction had 7 bases not matched to a gene; V was cut back by 2 bases and J by 5 bases. In germline, CDR1 is KGHDR, CDR2 SFDVKD. The CDR3 bases are TGTGCCACCAGTGATTGGGCAGGGGGAGATGAGACCCAGTACTTC. Its translation is CATSDWAGGDETQYF.

The rearrangement uses TRBV7-3 and TRBJ2-3; tentatively, D is TRBD2 (6 bases). V lost 5 bases, J lost 4 bases, and 13 bases lay in between. The germline V gene encodes CDR1 SGHTA and CDR2 FQGTGA. The CDR3 length is 14 residues. CDR3 bases: TGTGCCAGCAGCCGACTAGGGGCCGCAGATACGCAGTATTTT. Protein: CASSRLGAADTQYF. The full variable domain, in which reference TRBV7-3 and TRBJ2-3 provide the parts outside the CDR3, is GAGVSQTPSNKVTEKGKYVELRCDPISGHTALYWYRQSLGQGPEFLIYFQGTGAADDSGLPNDRFFAVRPEGSVSTLKIQRTERGDSAVYLCASSRLGAADTQYFGPGTRLTVL.